This TCR beta chain was retrieved from a study of response to subunit inactivated influenza vaccine. There are 15 residues in the CDR3. With V trimmed by 1 base and J by 1 base, 1 base remained unmatched. The germline V gene has CDR1 SGHAT and CDR2 FQNNGV. This clonotype has a handful of counts. TCRdb used MiXCR to reprocess the RT-PCR reads, holding one entry per CDR3 protein. The sample holds 500,000 to 700,000 distinct CDR3 sequences; approximately 24% are singletons and the top ten take about 2.8%. These same records also appear under a second study, on T cells expressing NK-cell markers. From that report: Scientists made TCR beta cDNA using 5'RACE template switching with UMIs. Underlying the TCR beta repertoires were sorted CD3+CD56+NKG2C+, CD3+CD56+NKG2C- and CD3+CD56-NKG2C+ T cells. Once again these clonotypes came out on top in the CD3+CD56-NKG2C+ fraction of several donors.

The chain employs TRBV11-2 and TRBJ2-1; 7 bases match TRBD1. This TCR derives from a middle-aged man who received an inactivated influenza vaccine. The material was CD4+ T cells sorted from PBMCs, obtained about 12 days after vaccination. The DNA of the CDR3 is TGTGCCAGCAGCTTAGTGGGACAGTCCTACAATGAGCAGTTCTTC. As protein: CASSLVGQSYNEQFF.